These 8 T cell receptor beta chains share one sample of origin, sequenced in a study of blood T cell repertoires in COVID-19. Only in-frame clones appear in the TCRdb table, and some are missing; sequencing was by immunoSEQ multiplex PCR. The sample lists about 250,000 clones; around four fifths were seen once. Sequenced sample: peripheral blood. These receptors were collected from a man of 80 years or more with acute or convalescent COVID-19.

This clone occurred once. This sequence joins TRBV4-1 and TRBJ1-5, with 7 bases lining up with TRBD1. Per germline, CDR1 MGHRA and CDR2 YSYEKL. Germline trimming cut 4 bases from V and 4 bases from J; bases unmatched to any gene: 4. The CDR3 covers 14 residues. CDR3 nucleotides: TGCGCCAGCAGCCTGGGACAGACTAATCAGCCCCAGCATTTT. Translated, it gives CASSLGQTNQPQHF.

The chain is built from TRBV7-3 and TRBJ2-1; TRBD2 aligns across 13 bases. The germline CDR1 and CDR2 sequences are SGHTA and FQGTGA. The CDR3 is made up of 16 amino acids. V was clipped by 5 bases and J by 9 bases; unmatched bases: 10. In DNA form, the CDR3 reads TGTGCCAGCAGCAAAAGGACTAGCGGGAGTTATAGTGAGCAGTTCTTC. Translating gives CASSKRTSGSYSEQFF.

The chain recombines TRBV5-1 with TRBJ1-2; 7 nucleotides align to TRBD1. Per the germline V gene, CDR1 is SGHRS and CDR2 is YFSETQ. This CDR3 spans 15 amino acids. V was clipped by 3 bases and J by 4 bases; unmatched bases: 9. CDR3 sequence: CASSSGKGASYGYTF. CDR3 nucleotide sequence: TGCGCCAGCAGCTCGGGGAAGGGGGCAAGCTATGGCTACACCTTC.

V is TRBV3-1 (or the pseudogene TRBV3-2) and J is TRBJ2-7; TRBD2 is a possible D gene (5 bases). CDR1 LGHDT and CDR2 YNNKEL come from the germline V gene (reference sequence). The CDR3 totals 12 residues. V was trimmed by 1 base and J by 4 bases, leaving 5 bases between them. The DNA for the CDR3 is TGTGCCAGCAGCCAAGTAGCGTACGAGCAGTACTTC. Translating gives CASSQVAYEQYF.

The rearrangement uses TRBV7-2 and TRBJ2-5, with 10 bases identical to TRBD2. The trim removed 3 bases at V and 3 bases at J, leaving 4 bases unmatched. CDR1 and CDR2 from the germline V gene are SGHTA and FQGNSA. This CDR3 is 15 amino acids long. The CDR3 DNA is TGTGCCAGCAGCTTCCAGCGGGGGGGGAAAGAGACCCAGTACTTC. Its protein product is CASSFQRGGKETQYF.

The chain employs TRBV27 and TRBJ2-5; 10 bases map to TRBD2. The germline V gene has CDR1 MNHEY and CDR2 SMNVEV (reference sequence). The CDR3 runs 14 residues. Trimming removed 8 bases from V and 5 bases from J; junction bases left unmatched: 8. DNA for the CDR3: TGTGCCAGCCGACTAGCGGGCCTAGGGGAGACCCAGTACTTC. Protein product: CASRLAGLGETQYF.

The rearrangement joins TRBV9 to TRBJ1-1; 7 bases line up with TRBD1. The CDR3 contains 15 residues. Looked up from germline, CDR1 is SGDLS and CDR2 is YYNGEE. Trimming removed 4 bases from V and 4 bases from J; junction bases left unmatched: 10. The CDR3 nucleotides read TGTGCCAGCAGCAAGGAGACAGGGTCGGGCACTGAAGCTTTCTTT. Its translation is CASSKETGSGTEAFF.

This chain joins TRBV18 and TRBJ2-2; possibly TRBD2 for D (6 bases). The CDR3 length is 15 residues. Germline CDR1 is KGHSH and CDR2 is LQKENI. The germline V and J ends were trimmed by 11 bases and 2 bases, with 18 bases remaining between them. The chain's CDR3 is CAYRRMGGNTGELFF. The CDR3 DNA follows: TGTGCCTATCGACGAATGGGAGGAAACACCGGGGAGCTGTTTTTT.